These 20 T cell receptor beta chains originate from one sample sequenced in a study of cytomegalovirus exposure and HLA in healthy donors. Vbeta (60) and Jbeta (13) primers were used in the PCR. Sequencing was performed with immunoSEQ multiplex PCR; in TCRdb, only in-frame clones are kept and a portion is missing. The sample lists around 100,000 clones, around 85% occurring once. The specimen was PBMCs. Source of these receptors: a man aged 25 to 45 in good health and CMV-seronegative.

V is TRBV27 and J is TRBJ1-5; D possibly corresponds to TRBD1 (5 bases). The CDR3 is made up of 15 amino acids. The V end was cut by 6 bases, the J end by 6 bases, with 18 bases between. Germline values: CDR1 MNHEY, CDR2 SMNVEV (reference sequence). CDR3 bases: TGTGCCAGCAGGCCAACGGGGGGATCTAGTCAGCCCCAGCATTTT. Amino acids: CASRPTGGSSQPQHF.

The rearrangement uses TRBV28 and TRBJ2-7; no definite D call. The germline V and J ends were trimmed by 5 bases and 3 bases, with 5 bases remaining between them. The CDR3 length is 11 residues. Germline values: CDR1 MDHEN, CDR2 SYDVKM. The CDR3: CASSPLYEQYF. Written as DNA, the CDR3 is TGTGCCAGCAGTCCTCTCTACGAGCAGTACTTC. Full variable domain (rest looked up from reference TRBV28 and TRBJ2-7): DVKVTQSSRYLVKRTGEKVFLECVQDMDHENMFWYRQDPGLGLRLIYFSYDVKMKEKGDIPEGYSVSREKKERFSLILESASTNQTSMYLCASSPLYEQYFGPGTRLTVT.

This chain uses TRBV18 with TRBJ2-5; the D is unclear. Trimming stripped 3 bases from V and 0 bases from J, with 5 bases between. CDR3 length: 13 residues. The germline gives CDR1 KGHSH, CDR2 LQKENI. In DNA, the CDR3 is TGTGCCAGCTCACCGAGCAACCAAGAGACCCAGTACTTC. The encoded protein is CASSPSNQETQYF.

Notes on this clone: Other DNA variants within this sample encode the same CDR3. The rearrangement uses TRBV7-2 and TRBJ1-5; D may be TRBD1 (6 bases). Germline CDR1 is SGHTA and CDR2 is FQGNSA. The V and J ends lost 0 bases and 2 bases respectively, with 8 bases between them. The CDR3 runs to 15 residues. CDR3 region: CASSLAGGGNQPQHF. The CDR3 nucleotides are TGTGCCAGCAGCTTAGCAGGGGGGGGCAATCAGCCCCAGCATTTT.

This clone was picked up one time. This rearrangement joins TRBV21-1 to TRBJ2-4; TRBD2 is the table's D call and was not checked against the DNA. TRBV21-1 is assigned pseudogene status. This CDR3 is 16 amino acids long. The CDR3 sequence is CASSPGGNWAKNIQYF. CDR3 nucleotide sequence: TGTGCCAGCAGCCCTGGAGGAAACTGGGCCAAAAACATTCAGTACTTC.

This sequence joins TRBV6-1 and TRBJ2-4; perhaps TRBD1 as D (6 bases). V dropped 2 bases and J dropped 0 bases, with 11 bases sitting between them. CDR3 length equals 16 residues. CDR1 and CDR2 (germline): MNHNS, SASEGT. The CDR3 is CASSERTALAKNIQYF. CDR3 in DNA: TGTGCCAGCAGTGAACGGACAGCTTTAGCCAAAAACATTCAGTACTTC.

In DNA, the CDR3 is TGTGCCAGCACCGGGTGGGAGGGTGAAAAACTGTTTTTT. Translation gives CASTGWEGEKLFF. V usage is TRBV7-2 and J usage is TRBJ1-4; D remains unclear. Deletions cut 7 bases from V and 7 bases from J, with 13 bases between. This CDR3 is built from 13 residues. Germline-derived CDR1 and CDR2 are SGHTA and FQGNSA.

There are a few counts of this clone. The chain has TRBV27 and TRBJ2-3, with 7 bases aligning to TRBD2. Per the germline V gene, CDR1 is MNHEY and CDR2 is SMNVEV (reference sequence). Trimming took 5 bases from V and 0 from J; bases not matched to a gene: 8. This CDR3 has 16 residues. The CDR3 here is CASSPRGRASTDTQYF. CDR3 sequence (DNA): TGTGCCAGCAGTCCCCGGGGGAGGGCTAGCACAGATACGCAGTATTTT.

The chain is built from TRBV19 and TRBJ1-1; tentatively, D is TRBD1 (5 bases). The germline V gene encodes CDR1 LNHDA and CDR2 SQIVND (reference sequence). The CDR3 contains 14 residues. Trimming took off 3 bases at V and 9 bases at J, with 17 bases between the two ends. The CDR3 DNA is TGTGCCAGTAGTATCACCGGTTTGGGGGGAAAAGCTTTCTTT. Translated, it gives CASSITGLGGKAFF.

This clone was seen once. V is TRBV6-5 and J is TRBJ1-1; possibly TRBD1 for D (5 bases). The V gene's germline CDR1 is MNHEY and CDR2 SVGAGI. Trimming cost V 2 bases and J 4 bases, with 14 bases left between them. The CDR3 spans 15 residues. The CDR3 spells CASSYDSPTGTEAFF. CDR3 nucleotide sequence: TGTGCCAGCAGTTACGACAGCCCCACCGGCACTGAAGCTTTCTTT.

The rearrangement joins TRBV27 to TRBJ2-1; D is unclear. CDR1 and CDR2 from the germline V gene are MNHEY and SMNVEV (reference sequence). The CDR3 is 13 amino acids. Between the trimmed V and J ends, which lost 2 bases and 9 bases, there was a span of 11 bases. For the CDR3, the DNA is TGTGCCAGCAGTTTAAGTCTATCCATTGAGCAGTTCTTC. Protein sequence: CASSLSLSIEQFF.

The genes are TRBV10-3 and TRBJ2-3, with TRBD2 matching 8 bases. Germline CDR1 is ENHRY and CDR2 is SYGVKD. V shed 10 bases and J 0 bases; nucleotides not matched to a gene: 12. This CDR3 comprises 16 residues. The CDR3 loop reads CATRAASGLSTDTQYF. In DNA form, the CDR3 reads TGTGCCACCAGGGCGGCTAGCGGGCTTAGCACAGATACGCAGTATTTT.

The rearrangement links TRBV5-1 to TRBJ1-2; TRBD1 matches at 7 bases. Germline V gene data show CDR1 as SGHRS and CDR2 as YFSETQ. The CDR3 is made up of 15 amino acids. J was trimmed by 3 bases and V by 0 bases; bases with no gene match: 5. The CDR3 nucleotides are TGCGCCAGCAGCTTGGGAGACAGGGTTGACTATGGCTACACCTTC. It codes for CASSLGDRVDYGYTF.

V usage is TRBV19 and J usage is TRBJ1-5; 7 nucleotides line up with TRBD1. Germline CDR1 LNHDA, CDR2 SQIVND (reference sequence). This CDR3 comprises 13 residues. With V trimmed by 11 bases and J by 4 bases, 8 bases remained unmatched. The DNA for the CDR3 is TGTGCCTGTACAGGGGTAAGGAATCAGCCCCAGCATTTT. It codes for CACTGVRNQPQHF.

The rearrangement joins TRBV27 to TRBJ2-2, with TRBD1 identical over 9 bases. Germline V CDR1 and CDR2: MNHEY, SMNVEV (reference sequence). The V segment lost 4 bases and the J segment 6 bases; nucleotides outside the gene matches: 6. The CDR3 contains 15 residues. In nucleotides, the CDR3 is TGTGCCAGCAGTTCCCGGGACAGGGTTCCCGGGGAGCTGTTTTTT. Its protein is CASSSRDRVPGELFF.

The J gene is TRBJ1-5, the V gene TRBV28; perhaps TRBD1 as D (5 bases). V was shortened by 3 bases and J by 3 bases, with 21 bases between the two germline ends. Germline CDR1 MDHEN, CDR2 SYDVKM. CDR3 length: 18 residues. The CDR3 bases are TGTGCCAGCAGTTTGAGGAGGGACTACCGGAGGGACAATCAGCCCCAGCATTTT. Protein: CASSLRRDYRRDNQPQHF. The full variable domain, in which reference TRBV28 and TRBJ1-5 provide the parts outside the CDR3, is DVKVTQSSRYLVKRTGEKVFLECVQDMDHENMFWYRQDPGLGLRLIYFSYDVKMKEKGDIPEGYSVSREKKERFSLILESASTNQTSMYLCASSLRRDYRRDNQPQHFGDGTRLSIL.

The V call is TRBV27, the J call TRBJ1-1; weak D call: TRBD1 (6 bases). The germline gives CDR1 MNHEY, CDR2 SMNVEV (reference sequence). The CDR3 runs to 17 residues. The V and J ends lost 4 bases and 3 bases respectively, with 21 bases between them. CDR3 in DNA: TGTGCCAGCAGTTATATCGGACAGCTAAGGGGTGACACTGAAGCTTTCTTT. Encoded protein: CASSYIGQLRGDTEAFF.

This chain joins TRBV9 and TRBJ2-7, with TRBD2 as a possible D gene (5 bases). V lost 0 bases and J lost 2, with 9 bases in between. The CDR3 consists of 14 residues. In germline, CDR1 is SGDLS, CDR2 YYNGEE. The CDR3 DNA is TGTGCCAGCAGCGTAGACGCGGGCCCCTACGAGCAGTACTTC. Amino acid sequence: CASSVDAGPYEQYF.

The CDR3 nucleotides are TGCAGCGTTGAAGACATAATCACTCGGACAGTAGTGGGCACTGAAGCTTTCTTT. Translating gives CSVEDIITRTVVGTEAFF. V is TRBV29-1 and J is TRBJ1-1, with D perhaps TRBD1 (6 bases). The germline V gene encodes CDR1 SQVTM and CDR2 ANQGSEA. Trimming stripped 0 bases from V and 4 bases from J, with 24 bases between. The CDR3 has 18 residues.

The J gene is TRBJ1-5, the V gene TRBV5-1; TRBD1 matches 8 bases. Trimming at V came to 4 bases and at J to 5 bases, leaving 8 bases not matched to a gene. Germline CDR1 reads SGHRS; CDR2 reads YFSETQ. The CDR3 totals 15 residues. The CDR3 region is CASSPGDRRDQPQHF. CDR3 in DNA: TGCGCCAGCAGCCCCGGGGACAGGCGGGATCAGCCCCAGCATTTT.